The clone carrying this T cell receptor beta chain was detected only a few times. Its matching antigen is unknown. Only in-frame clones appear in the TCRdb table, and some are missing; sequencing was by immunoSEQ multiplex PCR. The sample contains 60,000 to 70,000 clones, 79% of which appear only once. The data originate from a study of radiotherapy plus CTLA-4 blockade in lung cancer. About the study: Disease control reached less than 40%, with objective responses in 15% to 20%.

General observations from the study: The study found tumor-derived TCR clones expanded in blood after radiotherapy plus ipilimumab.

V lost 4 bases, J lost 6 bases, and 15 bases lay in between. The CDR3 runs 14 residues. Germline CDR1 is SGHNT and CDR2 is YENEEA. Sequencing used peripheral blood, obtained from a patient treated with radiotherapy plus ipilimumab. This TCR came from a human donor with non-small cell lung cancer who had a complete response to radiotherapy plus ipilimumab. The genes are TRBV11-3 and TRBJ1-2, with no clear D. CDR3 in DNA: TGTGCCAGCAGCTCCCGTCGGGCTTCGCATGGCTACACCTTC. It specifies CASSSRRASHGYTF.